The source of this T cell receptor beta chain is a study of T cell repertoires in cytomegalovirus infection. In the study overall: In public TCR beta signatures, there were indications of both CMV infection and matching HLA type.

TCRdb independently ran MiXCR on the reads; one entry per CDR3 protein. The profile shows about 130,000 distinct CDR3 sequences, 7% to 10% of them singletons. Whole-study findings and limits: The ex vivo response was dominated by HLA-C-restricted CMV-specific TCR beta clonotypes. Identification of carriers of CMV plus the relevant HLA was achieved through cumulative public TCR beta family frequency.

From germline, CDR1 is MNHEY and CDR2 SVGAGI. The CDR3 runs to 15 residues. V shed 6 bases and J shed 1 base, with 12 bases lying between them. This clonotype was counted many times. The target antigen is unknown. The TCR comes from a human donor in good health (CMV status not recorded). Some clones in this sample may be carry-over from other donors' samples. Sequenced: PBMCs. J is TRBJ2-2 and V is TRBV6-5; TRBD1 might be the D (6 bases). The DNA of the CDR3 is TGTGCCAGCAGACTGGGACACCAGAACACCGGGGAGCTGTTTTTT. Encoded protein: CASRLGHQNTGELFF.